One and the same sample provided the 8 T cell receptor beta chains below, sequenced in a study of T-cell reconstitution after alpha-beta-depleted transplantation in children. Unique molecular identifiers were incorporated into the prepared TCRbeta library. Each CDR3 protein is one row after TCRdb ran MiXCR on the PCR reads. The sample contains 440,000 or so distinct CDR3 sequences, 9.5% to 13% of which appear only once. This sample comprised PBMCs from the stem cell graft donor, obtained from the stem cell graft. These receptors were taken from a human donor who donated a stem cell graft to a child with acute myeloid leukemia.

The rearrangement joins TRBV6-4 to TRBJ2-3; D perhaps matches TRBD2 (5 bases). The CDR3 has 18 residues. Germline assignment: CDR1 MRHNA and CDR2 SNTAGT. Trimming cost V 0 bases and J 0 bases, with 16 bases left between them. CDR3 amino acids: CASSDSLLRGLSTDTQYF. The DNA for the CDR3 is TGTGCCAGCAGTGACTCCCTTCTACGGGGTCTCAGCACAGATACGCAGTATTTT.

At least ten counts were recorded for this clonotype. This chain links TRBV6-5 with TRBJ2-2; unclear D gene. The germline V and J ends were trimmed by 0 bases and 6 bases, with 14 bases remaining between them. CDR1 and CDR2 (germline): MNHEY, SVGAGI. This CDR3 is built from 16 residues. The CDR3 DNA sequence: TGTGCCAGCAGTTACTCTTGGCAAAACCGCGCCGGGGAGCTGTTTTTT. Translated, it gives CASSYSWQNRAGELFF.

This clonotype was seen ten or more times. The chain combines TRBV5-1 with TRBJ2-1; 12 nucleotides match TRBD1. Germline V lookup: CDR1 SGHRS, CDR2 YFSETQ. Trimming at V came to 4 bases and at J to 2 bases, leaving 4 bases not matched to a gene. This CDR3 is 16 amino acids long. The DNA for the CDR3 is TGCGCCAGCAGCACCGGGACAGGGGGCCCCTACAATGAGCAGTTCTTC. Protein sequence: CASSTGTGGPYNEQFF.

The CDR3 protein is CASSARGHEQYV. CDR3 coding DNA: TGTGCCAGCAGTGCCAGGGGCCACGAGCAGTACGTC. The V and J genes are TRBV6-1 and TRBJ2-7, with D tentatively TRBD1 (6 bases). The V end was cut by 4 bases, the J end by 5 bases, with 9 bases between. The CDR3 covers 12 residues. The germline gives CDR1 MNHNS, CDR2 SASEGT.

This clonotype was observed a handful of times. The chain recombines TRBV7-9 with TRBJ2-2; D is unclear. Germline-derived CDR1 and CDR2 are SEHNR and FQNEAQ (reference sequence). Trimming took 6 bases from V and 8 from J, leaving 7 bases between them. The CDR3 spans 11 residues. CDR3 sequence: CASSRIGELFF. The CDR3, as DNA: TGTGCCAGCAGTCGCATAGGGGAGCTGTTTTTT.

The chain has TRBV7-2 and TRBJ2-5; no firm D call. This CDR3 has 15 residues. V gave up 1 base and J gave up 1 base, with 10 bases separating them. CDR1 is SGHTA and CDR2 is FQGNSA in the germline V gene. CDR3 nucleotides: TGTGCCAGCAGCTTAGTTATTGCCTCCCAAGAGACCCAGTACTTC. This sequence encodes CASSLVIASQETQYF.

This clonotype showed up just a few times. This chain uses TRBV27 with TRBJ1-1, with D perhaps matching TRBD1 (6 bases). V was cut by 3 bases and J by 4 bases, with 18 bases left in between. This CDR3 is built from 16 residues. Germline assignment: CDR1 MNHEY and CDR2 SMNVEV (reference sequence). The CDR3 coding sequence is TGTGCCAGCAGTTTCAGTTGGGGGGCGCTTAGCACTGAAGCTTTCTTT. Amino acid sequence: CASSFSWGALSTEAFF.

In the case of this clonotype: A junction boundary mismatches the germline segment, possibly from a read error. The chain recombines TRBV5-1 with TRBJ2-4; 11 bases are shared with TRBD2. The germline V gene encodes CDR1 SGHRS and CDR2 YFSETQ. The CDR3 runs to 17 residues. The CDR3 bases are TGCCCCAGCAGCTGGGGGACTAGCGGTCTAGCCAAAAACATTCAGTACTTC. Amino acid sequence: CPSSWGTSGLAKNIQYF.